Below are 6 T cell receptor beta chains sequenced from a single sample in a study of T cells in Graves' hyperthyroidism and ophthalmopathy. Researchers took RNA transcripts and amplified the TCR beta CDR3 regions from them. RT-PCR in the first round (using the HTBI primer set) targeted the TCR CDR3. TCRdb reprocessed the multiplex PCR reads via MiXCR and lists one record per CDR3 protein. The sample lists around 580,000 distinct CDR3 sequences; approximately 15% were seen once. The material sequenced was blood. The receptors shown here come from a woman between 18 and 29 years old with Graves' hyperthyroidism.

There are a few counts of this clonotype. V and J are TRBV27 and TRBJ1-2, with a weak D call TRBD1 (5 bases). CDR3 length: 15 amino acids. Germline-derived CDR1 and CDR2 are MNHEY and SMNVEV (reference sequence). Trimming shortened V by 5 bases and J by 6 bases, and 19 bases separated the two germline ends. The CDR3 DNA reads as TGTGCCAGCAGTGATCCTTCTGGGGGTAGCGATGGCTACACCTTC. Its translation: CASSDPSGGSDGYTF.

V gene TRBV24-1 combines with J gene TRBJ1-1; D ambiguous. The germline gives CDR1 KGHDR, CDR2 SFDVKD. This CDR3 is 11 amino acids long. The ends were cut back, 0 bases at V and 6 bases at J, with 1 base in the middle. The CDR3 loop reads CATSDLSEAFF. The DNA of the CDR3 is TGTGCCACCAGTGATTTGTCTGAAGCTTTCTTT.

The chain joins TRBV6-2 or TRBV6-3 to TRBJ2-1; D is ambiguous. The germline V gene has CDR1 MNHEY and CDR2 SVGEGT. The CDR3 is 14 amino acids. V was shortened by 0 bases and J by 7 bases, with 10 bases between the two germline ends. The CDR3: CASSYSNPGNEQFF. The CDR3 DNA follows: TGTGCCAGCAGTTACTCGAATCCCGGGAATGAGCAGTTCTTC.

The J gene is TRBJ1-5, the V gene TRBV19; D remains ambiguous. Germline assignment: CDR1 LNHDA and CDR2 SQIVND (reference sequence). The CDR3 contains 16 residues. With 3 bases removed from V and 1 base from J, the gap between germline ends came to 13 bases. CDR3 in DNA: TGTGCCAGTAGTATTACGTCCGCAAGGAGCAATCAGCCCCAGCATTTT. It yields the protein CASSITSARSNQPQHF.

The genes are TRBV5-6 and TRBJ2-4, with D perhaps matching TRBD1 or TRBD2 (5 bases each). V dropped 4 bases and J dropped 9 bases, with 14 bases sitting between them. CDR1 SGHDT and CDR2 YYEEEE come from the germline V gene. The CDR3 is 13 residues long. CDR3 sequence: CASSDRDAVIQYF. Here the CDR3 DNA reads TGTGCCAGCAGCGACCGGGACGCGGTCATTCAGTACTTC.

The genes are TRBV19 and TRBJ2-3, with a possible D match to TRBD1 (5 bases). Between the trimmed V and J ends, which lost 1 base and 0 bases, there was a span of 26 bases. This CDR3 is 21 amino acids long. Per germline, CDR1 LNHDA and CDR2 SQIVND (reference sequence). The DNA of the CDR3 is TGTGCCAGTAGTATAGGTCGGACAAGGTCAAAGGCCGATGCTAGCACAGATACGCAGTATTTT. Its protein product is CASSIGRTRSKADASTDTQYF.